This T cell receptor (beta chain) was captured in a study of T cell responses to AZD1222 COVID-19 vaccine. Assay: immunoSEQ multiplex PCR; the TCRdb copy retains only in-frame clones and omits some. Among 100,000 or so clones listed, about 91% were seen once. Study results and limitations: Across spike, vaccine-associated CD4 TCRs were found, dominant at 160-218 and 743-854.

Details on this clone: What it recognizes is unknown.

Germline V gives CDR1 MNHEY, CDR2 SVGEGT. Between the trimmed V and J ends, which lost 6 bases and 4 bases, there was a span of 9 bases. This CDR3 has 12 amino acids. The specimen was peripheral blood, collected 28 days after the second AZD1222 dose. The source is an adult who received the AZD1222 COVID-19 vaccine. The gene calls are TRBV6-2 or TRBV6-3 and TRBJ1-2, with a tentative D call TRBD1 (6 bases). The CDR3: CASSDRLYGYTF. Written as DNA, the CDR3 is TGTGCCAGCAGCGACAGGCTCTATGGCTACACCTTC.